This T cell receptor beta chain was obtained from a study of CD8+CD57+ T cells in acquired aplastic anemia (dated 2018 in TCRdb). For the study in its entirety: A mean of around 3.3 ug of DNA, ranging from roughly 0.19 to 27.4 ug, was extracted from sorted CD4+ and CD8+ cells. An average of approximately 9.8 million reads for CD4+ cells and under 12 million reads for CD8+ cells was obtained from healthy donor samples.

With respect to this clonotype: The antigen it binds to is not known. Per-base qualities were not stored, and no clone one base away is much larger.

TCR beta VDJ combination and CDR3 sequence profiling used genomic DNA as the template. An Illumina HiSeq 2000 was used for TCR repertoire sequencing. In the source study's methods: TRBV/TRBJ rearrangement plots, CDR3 size and DJ length profiles, and Simpson's diversity index were used to evaluate the repertoires. The most abundant DNA sequence in the deep sequencing data was defined as the immunodominant clone. CDR3 amino acid sequences were checked for sharing across subjects and were also compared against the VDJdb database and published repertoires. TCRdb reanalyzed the raw reads on its own, using fastp at Q25 for trimming and MiXCR for clone calling, and kept in-frame beta chains. Merged by CDR3 protein, the rows form single entries marked with the most common genes and DNA. Clone size and V and J calls follow TCRdb, not the original study. Here the sample has about 210,000 distinct CDR3 sequences; around 60% occur a single time. Approximately 30% of the sample goes to the ten largest clones.

The V end gives up 4 bases and the J end 4 bases, leaving 11 bases in the junction not matched to a gene. There are 16 amino acids in the CDR3, from cysteine to phenylalanine inclusive. The retained sequence is limited to the CDR3, 48 bases, with the frame set at the first base. The CDR1 and CDR2 encoded by the germline V gene are SGHVS and FNYEAQ. The study at large found these results: Between patients and healthy controls, no significant difference in CD8+ Simpson's diversity was found (P=0.060). Around 31 CD8+ CDR3 sequences were shared between patients and controls but appeared highly expressed in patients and within their immunodominant clones.

In this study, sorted CD4+ and CD8+ T cells from the blood of healthy subjects and of severe aplastic anemia patients had their TCR repertoires deep-sequenced. Ficoll-Paque density gradient centrifugation was used to isolate peripheral blood mononuclear cells. CD4+ and CD8+ T cells were sorted by FACS or magnetic beads before DNA extraction. Sequencing used sorted CD4+, CD8+, or CD8+CD57+ T cells (not recorded which) from PBMCs. The sequence is built from TRBV7-6 and TRBJ2-3, with 7 central nucleotides matching TRBD1. The clonotype originates from a human donor in good health. Here is the DNA: TGTGCCAGCAGCTACCAACCCGGGACAGCAGCAGATACGCAGTATTTT. This yields the protein CASSYQPGTAADTQYF.